This TCR beta chain was documented in a study of T-cell reconstitution after alpha-beta-depleted transplantation in children. From germline, CDR1 is LGHNA and CDR2 YNFKEQ. V lost 3 bases, J lost 0 bases, and 13 bases lay in between. The CDR3 sequence is 16 residues long. Findings of the study overall: At one year after transplant, newly produced T cells mostly accounted for T-cell counts and diversity. There were reportedly several hundred expanded graft clones from which alpha-beta T cells came about two months after transplant. For some patients, TCRbeta diversity was high at day 60 because of recipient T cells and thymic progenitors that survived.

In this sample, this clonotype turned up many times. Its cognate antigen is unknown. For TCRbeta, the library was prepared with unique molecular identifiers. MiXCR, applied by TCRdb to the PCR reads, yields one record per CDR3 protein. The data contain 280,000 or so distinct CDR3 sequences, under 14% of them singletons. The sample was peripheral blood, taken 180 days after TCRalphabeta/CD19-depleted stem cell transplant. This chain joins TRBV4-2 and TRBJ2-3; D might be TRBD2 (6 bases). The source of this sequence is a male patient aged 2 to 9 who had a stem cell transplant for chronic granulomatous disease, so the T cells may come from the graft donor. For the CDR3, the DNA is TGTGCCAGCAGCCAGGGGGACTTCCTTAGCACAGATACGCAGTATTTT. It codes for CASSQGDFLSTDTQYF.